What follows are 10 T cell receptor beta chains derived from one specimen sequenced in a study of blood T cells in healthy people across ages. A second roughly 6 to 12 cycle PCR used barcoded and J-beta primers. TCRdb re-called the 5' RACE reads with MiXCR, one entry per CDR3 protein. The repertoire holds 1.5 million to 1.9 million distinct CDR3 sequences, with roughly two fifths as singletons. Sequencing input: blood. These receptors were obtained from a woman between 18 and 30 years old in good health.

V is TRBV2 and J is TRBJ1-5, with D unresolved. The CDR3 sequence is 14 residues long. In germline, CDR1 is SNHLY, CDR2 FYNNEI. V gave up 6 bases and J gave up 0 bases, with 9 bases separating them. CDR3 in DNA: TGTGCCAGCAGGACACTTTATAGCAATCAGCCCCAGCATTTT. Translated: CASRTLYSNQPQHF.

This chain joins TRBV7-8 and TRBJ2-1; 9 bases agree with TRBD2. The J call is in doubt because the DNA end fits TRBJ2-7 better. Germline assignment: CDR1 SGHVS and CDR2 FQNEAQ. The CDR3 is 16 residues long. The CDR3 loop is CASSPPSGRQYNEQYF. As DNA, the CDR3 is TGTGCCAGCAGCCCCCCAAGCGGGAGGCAGTACAATGAGCAGTACTTC.

The chain uses TRBV11-1 and TRBJ2-1; TRBD2 aligns across 14 bases. The DNA end is a closer match to TRBJ2-7, so the J assignment may be wrong. This CDR3 contains 19 residues. Germline CDR1 and CDR2: SGHAT and FQDESV (reference sequence). Here the CDR3 reads CASSLATGTSGSSYNEQYF. The CDR3 DNA reads as TGTGCCAGCAGCTTAGCAACCGGGACTAGCGGGAGCTCCTACAATGAGCAGTACTTC.

CDR3 sequence: CSVRLAGGRFYEQYF. CDR3 DNA sequence: TGCAGCGTGCGACTAGCGGGTGGGCGATTCTACGAGCAGTACTTC. The rearrangement joins TRBV29-1 to TRBJ2-7; TRBD2 matches at 10 bases. CDR3 length: 15 residues. Germline V lookup: CDR1 SQVTM, CDR2 ANQGSEA. V trimming: 6 bases; J trimming: 3 bases; junction bases outside the gene matches: 11.

The table lists this clonotype with a few counts. V and J are TRBV4-3 and TRBJ1-2, with D unresolved. Trimming removed 0 bases at V and 3 bases at J, with 11 bases between. Germline V gene data show CDR1 as LGHNA and CDR2 as YSLEER. The CDR3 runs 15 residues. The CDR3 is CASSQEVSSHYGYTF. In nucleotides, the CDR3 is TGCGCCAGCAGCCAAGAGGTTTCCAGCCACTATGGCTACACCTTC.

This clonotype was seen a few times. This rearrangement joins TRBV6-5 to TRBJ2-5; 8 bases match TRBD2. V trimming: 1 base; J trimming: 2 bases; junction bases outside the gene matches: 3. Germline CDR1 is MNHEY and CDR2 is SVGAGI. The CDR3 extends over 15 amino acids. CDR3 coding DNA: TGTGCCAGCAGTTACTTCGGGAGGGAACAAGAGACCCAGTACTTC. This translates into CASSYFGREQETQYF.

About this clonotype itself: This likely traces to a read error, being one base from a far larger clone. This chain uses TRBV5-4 with TRBJ2-3; D remains unclear. Germline CDR1 reads SGHNT; CDR2 reads YYREEE (reference sequence). This CDR3 is 12 amino acids long. DNA of the CDR3: TGTACCAGCAGCTTCCTCACAGATACGCAGTATTTT. It translates to CTSSFLTDTQYF.

CDR3 amino acids: CASSDTGFGYTF. The CDR3 coding sequence is TGTGCCAGCAGCGATACAGGGTTTGGCTACACCTTC. The chain recombines TRBV5-5 with TRBJ1-2; a weak D match, TRBD1 (6 bases). CDR1 and CDR2 (germline): SGHKS, YYEKEE (reference sequence). The CDR3 totals 12 residues. V gave up 4 bases and J gave up 7 bases, with 11 bases separating them.

This clonotype was seen a few times. The chain carries TRBV6-2 or TRBV6-3 and TRBJ2-1, with D hard to call. V lost 7 bases and J lost 4, with 11 bases in between. The germline V gene has CDR1 MNHEY and CDR2 SVGEGT. The CDR3 has 13 amino acids. As DNA, the CDR3 is TGTGCCAGCACCCCAGACGGTTACAATGAGCAGTTCTTC. Encoded protein: CASTPDGYNEQFF.

This clonotype turned up a few times. J is TRBJ1-6 and V is TRBV28; D is perhaps TRBD1 (6 bases). Per germline, CDR1 MDHEN and CDR2 SYDVKM. V was pared by 2 bases and J by 6 bases, with 11 bases between. This CDR3 region has 15 residues. The CDR3 here is CASSLAGDINSPLHF. The CDR3 region has the DNA TGTGCCAGCAGTTTAGCGGGGGACATTAATTCACCCCTCCACTTT.